This T cell receptor beta chain originates from a study of T cell responses to AZD1222 COVID-19 vaccine. Some clones are missing from TCRdb's copy, which holds only in-frame ones; the method was immunoSEQ multiplex PCR. Of around 140,000 clones listed, about 93% are singletons. Study observations and caveats: Recipients of two AZD1222 doses showed rising Spike-specific TCR breadth and depth. Nearly half of the spike-specific TCRs reportedly recognize variant regions that carry no mutations. AZD1222 recipients seropositive at baseline numbered only five to seven. Donors skewed white British and female; clonal diversity was possibly underestimated.

Germline V gene data show CDR1 as MDHEN and CDR2 as SYDVKM. This CDR3 contains 13 residues. The V end was cut by 5 bases, the J end by 4 bases, with 11 bases between. With respect to this clone: Its antigen remains unknown.

The material sequenced was peripheral blood, taken 28 days after the second AZD1222 dose. The V and J genes are TRBV28 and TRBJ1-1; D is ambiguous. This clonotype originated in an adult who received the AZD1222 COVID-19 vaccine. The CDR3, as DNA: TGTGCCAGCAGTGTAACCTGGGCCACTGAAGCTTTCTTT. Its translation: CASSVTWATEAFF.